Following are 14 T cell receptor beta chains from one sample sequenced in a study of immune characterization of retroperitoneal liposarcoma. TCRdb independently ran MiXCR on the PCR reads; one entry per CDR3 protein. Of 3,000 to 3,500 distinct CDR3 sequences listed, under 55% are singletons. The sample consisted of tumor tissue. All receptors come from a male donor with retroperitoneal liposarcoma.

This clonotype is labeled medium-sized. The CDR3 end shows no conserved phenylalanine or tryptophan, and so a read error is likely. The DNA is left out, because the CDR3 cannot be placed on it with certainty; the CDR3 is given as TCRdb lists it. The V gene is TRBV6-1, the J gene TRBJ2-6; the tabulated D call, TRBD2, remains unverified against the DNA. The CDR3 length is 8 residues, termini included. Germline CDR1 MNHNS, CDR2 SASEGT. This CDR3 is CASRAGTS.

This chain links TRBV12-3 or TRBV12-4 with TRBJ2-1; either TRBD1 or TRBD2 may fit D (7 bases each). The germline V and J ends were trimmed by 5 bases and 2 bases, with 16 bases remaining between them. This CDR3 is built from 16 residues. The CDR3 region is CASSRTGAGPYNEQFF. CDR3 in DNA: TGTGCCAGCAGTCGGACAGGAGCGGGACCCTACAATGAGCAGTTCTTC.

This clonotype is deemed medium-sized. The rearrangement joins TRBV7-6 to TRBJ2-1; TRBD2 agrees at 13 bases. The CDR3 contains 15 residues. The germline gives CDR1 SGHVS, CDR2 FNYEAQ. V shed 3 bases, J shed 6 bases, and the junction held 2 bases outside the gene matches. This CDR3 is CASSLGLAGINEQFF. The DNA for the CDR3 is TGTGCCAGCAGCTTGGGACTAGCGGGGATCAATGAGCAGTTCTTC.

This clonotype is hyperexpanded. As DNA, the CDR3 is TGTGCCAGCAGTAAGGCACAGGGTGAGCAGTTCTTC. This encodes CASSKAQGEQFF. The V gene is TRBV6-1, the J gene TRBJ2-1; weak D call: TRBD1 (6 bases). Germline V gene data show CDR1 as MNHNS and CDR2 as SASEGT. Trimming pared 5 bases from V and 9 bases from J, leaving 11 bases between. This CDR3 is 12 amino acids long.

This clonotype was detected a few times. Here the CDR3 reads CASSQTGPETQYF. The CDR3 DNA is TGTGCCAGCAGCCAGACCGGCCCTGAGACCCAGTACTTC. The chain has TRBV11-3 and TRBJ2-5; D is undetermined. From germline, CDR1 is SGHNT and CDR2 YENEEA. Trimming left V 5 bases short and J 5 bases short, with 12 bases between. This CDR3 contains 13 residues.

By sample fraction, this clonotype is medium-sized (0.01 to 0.1%). The genes are TRBV6-1 and TRBJ1-5, with no clear D. The germline V gene has CDR1 MNHNS and CDR2 SASEGT. Trimming took 10 bases from V and 3 from J, leaving 13 bases between them. The CDR3 is 13 residues long. In DNA, the CDR3 is TGTGCCACATCCCGAGGCTTCAATCAGCCCCAGCATTTT. It encodes CATSRGFNQPQHF.

V is TRBV7-2 and J is TRBJ2-3; TRBD2 agrees at 11 bases. Trimming removed 5 bases from V and 6 bases from J; junction bases left unmatched: 4. Germline values: CDR1 SGHTA, CDR2 FQGNSA. The CDR3 has 14 residues. In nucleotides, the CDR3 is TGTGCCAGCAGCCTACTAGCGGGAGTGGATACGCAGTATTTT. This sequence encodes CASSLLAGVDTQYF.

The genes are TRBV10-3 and TRBJ2-2; a weak D match, TRBD1 (5 bases). Looked up from germline, CDR1 is ENHRY and CDR2 is SYGVKD. The CDR3 is made up of 14 amino acids. Deletions cut 2 bases from V and 3 bases from J, with 7 bases between. The CDR3 here is CAISEPRDTGELFF. The CDR3 DNA is TGTGCCATCAGTGAGCCCAGGGACACCGGGGAGCTGTTTTTT.

This clonotype was counted between two and nine times. This chain joins TRBV19 and TRBJ2-4; 11 bases fit TRBD1. Germline CDR1 reads LNHDA; CDR2 reads SQIVND (reference sequence). The length of the CDR3 is 16 residues. V was clipped by 5 bases and J by 6 bases; unmatched bases: 9. The CDR3 DNA reads TGTGCCAGTAGTGTAGGACAGGGGGCCGGTGTAAACATTCAGTACTTC. Translation: CASSVGQGAGVNIQYF.

V usage is TRBV5-8 and J usage is TRBJ2-5, with no clear D. Germline CDR1 and CDR2: SGHTS and YDEGEE. V lost 2 bases and J lost 3, with 5 bases in between. The CDR3 is 12 residues long. The CDR3 DNA sequence: TGTGCCAGCAGCTTAAGTGAAGAGACCCAGTACTTC. It encodes CASSLSEETQYF.

The rearrangement uses TRBV6-1 and TRBJ2-3, with 8 nucleotides matching TRBD1. V trimming: 5 bases; J trimming: 3 bases; junction bases outside the gene matches: 10. From germline, CDR1 is MNHNS and CDR2 SASEGT. The CDR3 contains 16 residues. Here the CDR3 reads CASSLEDRVSTDTQYF. The CDR3, as DNA: TGTGCCAGCAGTCTTGAGGACAGGGTCAGTACAGATACGCAGTATTTT.

The gene calls are TRBV6-1 and TRBJ2-2; weak D call: TRBD1 (6 bases). Germline V gives CDR1 MNHNS, CDR2 SASEGT. The CDR3 runs 16 residues. The ends were cut back, 1 base at V and 2 bases at J, with 11 bases in the middle. In DNA, the CDR3 is TGTGCCAGCAGTGAAGGTGACAGGACCAACACCGGGGAGCTGTTTTTT. Translation gives CASSEGDRTNTGELFF.

This sequence joins TRBV6-1 and TRBJ2-2, with D possibly being TRBD1 (5 bases). The V end lost 7 bases, the J end lost 0 bases, and 9 bases lay between the germline ends. Germline CDR1 reads MNHNS; CDR2 reads SASEGT. This CDR3 has 14 residues. The CDR3 region is CASKGAPNTGELFF. CDR3 nucleotides: TGTGCCAGCAAAGGGGCCCCGAACACCGGGGAGCTGTTTTTT.

The chain combines TRBV7-6 with TRBJ2-5; D tentatively fits TRBD1 or TRBD2 (5 bases each). The CDR3 consists of 16 residues. V lost 3 bases and J lost 1, with 15 bases in between. Germline CDR1 SGHVS, CDR2 FNYEAQ. The CDR3 here is CASSLGLGVGQETQYF. The CDR3 DNA reads TGTGCCAGCAGCTTGGGGTTGGGGGTGGGCCAAGAGACCCAGTACTTC.